Sequencing of this T cell receptor beta chain was carried out in a study of cytotoxic CD8 clonotypes in ibrutinib-treated CLL. Study in general: Responses: some 25 partial, 2 complete; after median around 70 months, approximately 15 stayed remitted, around twelve progressed.

V lost 3 bases to trimming and J lost 5 bases, with 14 bases between them. CDR3 length equals 15 residues. The germline gives CDR1 SGHTA, CDR2 FQGNSA. Notes on the study in general: Public clonotypes were seen rarely and were contracted or stable on treatment. Clonality was elevated at ibrutinib response and had returned toward baseline at progression.

A few counts support this clone. Antigen: not known. Clones were sequenced by immunoSEQ multiplex PCR, and TCRdb holds only the in-frame ones, with some missing. In the table there are 150,000 to 200,000 clones, about four fifths of which are singletons. This sample comprised PBMCs, obtained after 24 months of ibrutinib treatment. The origin of this receptor is a human donor with chronic lymphocytic leukemia. The rearrangement joins TRBV7-2 to TRBJ2-1; D perhaps matches TRBD2 (6 bases). CDR3 in amino acids: CASSFSGVLHNEQFF. The CDR3 DNA sequence: TGTGCCAGCAGCTTCTCGGGGGTCCTCCACAATGAGCAGTTCTTC.